The 31 T cell receptor beta chains below were found in one sample sequenced in a study of CD8 T cells in ankylosing spondylitis. The study, taken as a whole, reports: Blood of patients with ankylosing spondylitis appeared to be characterized by a TCR beta motif of seven or eight highly homologous variants.

One entry per CDR3 protein, called by TCRdb with MiXCR from the 5' RACE reads. The table includes some 450,000 distinct CDR3 sequences, roughly a sixth detected once. The antigens these receptors bind are not known. Sequencing was carried out using blood, either unsorted or a sorted T cell fraction (not recorded which). The receptors stem from a male donor with ankylosing spondylitis.

The chain combines TRBV7-2 with TRBJ2-2; 14 bases fit TRBD2. Germline CDR1 reads SGHTA; CDR2 reads FQGNSA. The CDR3 length is 16 residues. The V segment lost 5 bases and the J segment 4 bases; nucleotides outside the gene matches: 3. The CDR3 nucleotides read TGTGCCAGCAGCCTGACTAGCGGGAGGGGCACCGGGGAGCTGTTTTTT. It encodes CASSLTSGRGTGELFF.

The chain combines TRBV12-3 or TRBV12-4 with TRBJ1-1; no reliable D call. V was pared by 1 base and J by 10 bases, with 13 bases between. The CDR3 length is 13 residues. CDR3 protein: CASSLGPDLGAFF. DNA for the CDR3: TGTGCCAGCAGTTTAGGGCCGGACCTGGGAGCTTTCTTT.

The chain joins TRBV20-1 to TRBJ2-1, with D possibly matching TRBD2 (6 bases). V was trimmed by 4 bases and J by 2 bases, leaving 15 bases between them. Germline V lookup: CDR1 DFQATT, CDR2 SNEGSKA (reference sequence). CDR3 length equals 15 residues. CDR3 DNA sequence: TGCAGTGCTACGGGCAGGGCGGGGACCTACAATGAGCAGTTCTTC. Protein: CSATGRAGTYNEQFF.

This clonotype was observed a few times. The V and J genes are TRBV5-6 and TRBJ2-3; TRBD2 matches 8 bases. From germline, CDR1 is SGHDT and CDR2 YYEEEE. The V segment lost 4 bases and the J segment 4 bases; nucleotides outside the gene matches: 5. The CDR3 is 14 amino acids. The CDR3 nucleotides read TGTGCCAGCAGCGGCGGGGGGTCCGCAGATACGCAGTATTTT. It specifies CASSGGGSADTQYF.

The chain joins TRBV5-6 to TRBJ2-2; D unresolved. The CDR3 has 15 amino acids. Trimming took 0 bases from V and 2 from J, leaving 8 bases between them. Germline V gene sequence: CDR1 SGHDT, CDR2 YYEEEE. CDR3 loop: CASSLVSRNTGELFF. In DNA, the CDR3 is TGTGCCAGCAGCTTGGTTTCGCGTAACACCGGGGAGCTGTTTTTT.

In this sample, this clonotype turned up a few times. The V and J genes are TRBV27 and TRBJ2-2, with TRBD1 as a possible D gene (6 bases). Trimming took 5 bases from V and 2 from J, leaving 18 bases between them. The germline gives CDR1 MNHEY, CDR2 SMNVEV (reference sequence). This CDR3 contains 17 residues. CDR3 nucleotides: TGTGCCAGCAGTAAATCACCTCGGGACAAAAACACCGGGGAGCTGTTTTTT. Its translation: CASSKSPRDKNTGELFF.

This clonotype was counted a few times. V usage is TRBV19 and J usage is TRBJ2-6, with a tentative D call TRBD1 (6 bases). The CDR3 contains 15 residues. Trimming took off 5 bases at V and 2 bases at J, with 10 bases between the two ends. The V gene's germline CDR1 is LNHDA and CDR2 SQIVND (reference sequence). The CDR3: CASSEPGAGANVLTF. CDR3 DNA sequence: TGTGCCAGTAGTGAGCCAGGGGCTGGGGCCAACGTCCTGACTTTC.

This clonotype was observed at least ten times. This chain connects TRBV6-1 to TRBJ1-2; no clear D. V was pared by 2 bases and J by 7 bases, with 14 bases between. Germline V gene sequence: CDR1 MNHNS, CDR2 SASEGT. There are 14 residues in the CDR3. CDR3 loop: CASSERLPGAGYTF. The CDR3 DNA is TGTGCCAGCAGTGAAAGGTTGCCCGGAGCTGGCTACACCTTC.

On this clonotype itself: Just one base apart from a much larger clone, this may be a read error. This chain links TRBV10-3 with TRBJ2-2; D might be TRBD2 (6 bases). Germline CDR1 and CDR2: ENHRY and SYGVKD. The CDR3 extends over 18 amino acids. Trimming took off 5 bases at V and 0 bases at J, with 19 bases between the two ends. Written as DNA, the CDR3 is TGTGCCATCAGTCTCCGGTCTGGAGGGGTCGCGAACACCGGGGAGCTGTTTTTT. This gives the protein CAISLRSGGVANTGELFF.

The table lists this clonotype with many counts. V is TRBV25-1 and J is TRBJ1-1; D unresolved. Germline loops: CDR1 MGHDK, CDR2 SYGVNS. This CDR3 is built from 14 residues. V was pared by 1 base and J by 6 bases, with 12 bases between. CDR3 sequence: CASSELEGSAEAFF. The DNA of the CDR3 is TGTGCCAGCAGTGAATTAGAGGGTTCGGCTGAAGCTTTCTTT.

In this sample, this clonotype turned up many times. The chain has TRBV4-1 and TRBJ2-1; D is undetermined. Trimming removed 0 bases from V and 4 bases from J, with 10 bases in between. The germline V gene encodes CDR1 MGHRA and CDR2 YSYEKL. The length of the CDR3 is 15 residues. CDR3 DNA sequence: TGCGCCAGCAGCCAAGAAACGGAGACTTACAATGAGCAGTTCTTC. Amino acids: CASSQETETYNEQFF.

Points on this clonotype: A much larger clone lies a single base off, so this may be a read error. The rearrangement links TRBV3-1 to TRBJ2-1; 12 nucleotides align to TRBD2. This CDR3 is built from 17 residues. Germline V gives CDR1 LGHDT, CDR2 YNNKEL (reference sequence). The CDR3 bases are TGTGCCGGCAGCCCCGCCATTCCTAGCGGGGGGGCGGGTGAGCAGTTCTTC. Its translation is CAGSPAIPSGGAGEQFF.

This clonotype was detected only a few times. This chain joins TRBV20-1 and TRBJ2-3; TRBD1 agrees at 7 bases. Trimming removed 6 bases from V and 2 bases from J; junction bases left unmatched: 8. The CDR3 contains 14 residues. The V gene's germline CDR1 is DFQATT and CDR2 SNEGSKA (reference sequence). CDR3 region: CSAKPTGATDTQYF. Written as DNA, the CDR3 is TGCAGTGCCAAGCCCACAGGGGCCACAGATACGCAGTATTTT.

The V call is TRBV28, the J call TRBJ1-1; D remains unclear. This CDR3 has 10 amino acids. CDR1 is MDHEN, CDR2 SYDVKM, per germline. Between the trimmed V and J ends, which lost 2 bases and 5 bases, there was a span of 0 bases. CDR3 residues: CASSLTEAFF. CDR3 in DNA: TGTGCCAGCAGTTTAACTGAAGCTTTCTTT.

The rearrangement uses TRBV5-1 and TRBJ2-7, with a weak D call TRBD1 (6 bases). The CDR3 has 15 amino acids. Germline V CDR1 and CDR2: SGHRS, YFSETQ. V shed 0 bases and J shed 2 bases, with 12 bases lying between them. This chain's CDR3 is CASSLAPGQTYEQYF. The CDR3 nucleotides read TGCGCCAGCAGCTTGGCTCCGGGACAAACCTACGAGCAGTACTTC.

The chain employs TRBV30 and TRBJ1-1; TRBD1 might be the D (5 bases). This CDR3 has 13 residues. V lost 8 bases and J 1 base, leaving 14 bases between the germline ends. Germline CDR1 is GTSNPN and CDR2 is SVGIG (reference sequence). The CDR3 sequence: CAGETEKNTEAFF. The CDR3 coding sequence is TGTGCCGGAGAGACAGAAAAGAACACTGAAGCTTTCTTT.

This clonotype was counted between two and nine times. The chain employs TRBV4-2 and TRBJ2-5, with 12 positions matching TRBD2. The CDR3 covers 18 residues. Germline V gene data show CDR1 as LGHNA and CDR2 as YNFKEQ. V gave up 0 bases and J gave up 5 bases; unmatched junction bases: 10. CDR3 region: CASSQEGGLAGGEETQYF. For the CDR3, the DNA is TGTGCCAGCAGCCAAGAGGGGGGTCTAGCGGGAGGGGAGGAGACCCAGTACTTC.

This clonotype has at least ten counts. This chain joins TRBV20-1 and TRBJ2-3; maybe TRBD2 (8 bases). Between the trimmed V and J ends, which lost 1 base and 2 bases, there was a span of 16 bases. Germline V gene lookup returns CDR1 DFQATT and CDR2 SNEGSKA (reference sequence). This CDR3 contains 16 residues. As DNA, the CDR3 is TGCAGTGCTAGAGTGGACAGGACTAGCTCCACAGATACGCAGTATTTT. As protein: CSARVDRTSSTDTQYF.

The chain uses TRBV4-1 and TRBJ2-2, with a weak D call TRBD2 (7 bases). The V end lost 2 bases, the J end lost 4 bases, and 14 bases lay between the germline ends. The CDR3 totals 16 residues. Germline assignment: CDR1 MGHRA and CDR2 YSYEKL. In DNA form, the CDR3 reads TGCGCCAGCAGCCAATGGAGGGGGGGTGGCACCGGGGAGCTGTTTTTT. Protein product: CASSQWRGGGTGELFF.

This chain uses TRBV14 with TRBJ2-2; 7 bases agree with TRBD1. V gave up 3 bases and J gave up 0 bases; unmatched junction bases: 4. CDR3 length: 16 amino acids. Germline values: CDR1 SGHDN, CDR2 FVKESK. The CDR3 region has the DNA TGTGCCAGCAGCCAGCTGGGACAGTCGAACACCGGGGAGCTGTTTTTT. Amino acids: CASSQLGQSNTGELFF.

The V and J genes are TRBV11-2 and TRBJ2-7; tentative D call: TRBD2 (6 bases). The V end lost 4 bases, the J end lost 2 bases, and 12 bases lay between the germline ends. The CDR3 consists of 14 residues. In germline, CDR1 is SGHAT, CDR2 FQNNGV. CDR3 region: CASSSRTTAYEQYF. CDR3 nucleotide sequence: TGTGCCAGCAGCTCCAGGACTACTGCCTACGAGCAGTACTTC.

This clonotype was counted many times. The chain employs TRBV5-1 and TRBJ2-7, with D tentatively TRBD2 (5 bases). CDR1 and CDR2 (germline): SGHRS, YFSETQ. Trimming shortened V by 4 bases and J by 2 bases, and 13 bases separated the two germline ends. The CDR3 spans 14 residues. The CDR3 coding sequence is TGCGCCAGCAGCCCACGGACTGTAACCTACGAGCAGTACTTC. The encoded protein is CASSPRTVTYEQYF.

A few counts support this clonotype. The chain carries TRBV6-2 or TRBV6-3 and TRBJ1-2; D ambiguous. Trimming removed 6 bases from V and 0 bases from J, with 17 bases in between. The CDR3 totals 16 residues. CDR1 MNHEY and CDR2 SVGEGT come from the germline V gene. The DNA of the CDR3 is TGTGCCAGCAGCGCGGCGCTAGTAGGAGCTAACTATGGCTACACCTTC. It encodes CASSAALVGANYGYTF.

This clonotype has only a few counts. The chain couples TRBV5-4 to TRBJ2-7, with D perhaps being TRBD1 or TRBD2 (5 bases each). The germline V gene has CDR1 SGHNT and CDR2 YYREEE (reference sequence). Trimming pared 3 bases from V and 4 bases from J, leaving 11 bases between. The CDR3 has 13 residues. The CDR3 region is CASSWPGAYEQYF. The CDR3 DNA is TGTGCCAGCAGCTGGCCCGGGGCATACGAGCAGTACTTC.

In DNA, the CDR3 is TGTGCCAGCAGCTTCATCCCTCACGCGGCGGCCCCCAATGAGCAGTTCTTC. Residues: CASSFIPHAAAPNEQFF. V usage is TRBV7-8 and J usage is TRBJ2-1; D not certain. The CDR3 sequence is 17 residues long. CDR1 is SGHVS and CDR2 is FQNEAQ in the germline V gene. Trimming stripped 3 bases from V and 6 bases from J, with 21 bases between.

This clonotype was counted only a few times. J is TRBJ2-3 and V is TRBV10-3, with 13 bases fitting TRBD2. The V and J ends lost 6 bases and 2 bases, in that order; junction bases with no gene match: 5. Germline V lookup: CDR1 ENHRY, CDR2 SYGVKD. This CDR3 contains 16 residues. CDR3 loop: CAISSTSGGTTDTQYF. In nucleotides, the CDR3 is TGTGCCATCAGCTCGACTAGCGGGGGGACCACAGATACGCAGTATTTT.

The chain is built from TRBV7-9 and TRBJ2-3; D not resolved. The CDR3 runs to 16 residues. V was clipped by 1 base and J by 2 bases, with 13 bases between them. Germline assignment: CDR1 SEHNR and CDR2 FQNEAQ (reference sequence). The CDR3 nucleotides are TGTGCCAGCAGCTTAGTTGTGGGGTTAATCACAGATACGCAGTATTTT. This translates into CASSLVVGLITDTQYF. The entire variable domain, with the rest obtained from reference TRBV7-9 and TRBJ2-3, is as follows: DTGVSQNPRHKITKRGQNVTFRCDPISEHNRLYWYRQTLGQGPEFLTYFQNEAQLEKSRLLSDRFSAERPKGSFSTLEIQRTEQGDSAMYLCASSLVVGLITDTQYFGPGTRLTVL.

The chain couples TRBV30 to TRBJ2-4, with D tentatively TRBD1 (5 bases). This CDR3 is built from 16 residues. The germline V and J ends were trimmed by 0 bases and 2 bases, with 14 bases remaining between them. In germline, CDR1 is GTSNPN, CDR2 SVGIG (reference sequence). The CDR3 protein is CAWSVPQDMTKNIQYF. The CDR3 region has the DNA TGTGCCTGGAGTGTACCACAGGATATGACCAAAAACATTCAGTACTTC.

The J gene is TRBJ1-6, the V gene TRBV27, with 7 nucleotides matching TRBD1. V was pared by 6 bases and J by 7 bases, with 6 bases of the junction left unmatched. The CDR3 covers 14 residues. The V gene's germline CDR1 is MNHEY and CDR2 SMNVEV (reference sequence). The CDR3 DNA sequence: TGTGCCAGCAGCTTCGACAGGGACAATTCACCCCTCCACTTT. The encoded protein is CASSFDRDNSPLHF.

This clonotype has a handful of counts. J is TRBJ1-4 and V is TRBV27, with D hard to call. This CDR3 has 12 amino acids. The germline V gene has CDR1 MNHEY and CDR2 SMNVEV (reference sequence). The germline V and J ends were trimmed by 8 bases and 7 bases, with 11 bases remaining between them. This CDR3 is CASGLGSEKLFF. CDR3 nucleotide sequence: TGTGCCAGCGGGTTGGGGAGTGAAAAACTGTTTTTT.

This clonotype has only a few counts. The CDR3 sequence: CASSLEGDIQYF. The CDR3 nucleotides are TGCGCCAGCAGCTTGGAGGGAGACATTCAGTACTTC. The chain employs TRBV5-1 and TRBJ2-4, with a possible D match to TRBD2 (5 bases). This CDR3 comprises 12 residues. The V end was cut by 0 bases, the J end by 8 bases, with 6 bases between. CDR1 and CDR2 (germline): SGHRS, YFSETQ.